These T cell receptor beta chains were read from a single sample in a study of T cells in Graves' hyperthyroidism and ophthalmopathy. TCRdb re-derived calls from the multiplex PCR reads in MiXCR, one entry per CDR3 protein. The sample carries 600,000 to 650,000 distinct CDR3 sequences, around 21% recorded once. The source material was blood. These receptors all stem from a man aged 30 to 39 with Graves' ophthalmopathy. The CDR3 runs from the conserved cysteine through the conserved F or W. D genes are given only for firm matches. Clone size is not always given. Where it is, it says once, few, many or a class for expanded clones.

cdr3_aa,cdr3_nt,d_call,v_call,j_call,clone_size
CASSLAGLNEKLFF,TGTGCCAGCAGCTTAGCAGGACTTAATGAAAAACTGTTTTTT,NA,TRBV7-9,TRBJ1-4,few
CASSQAGTISTDTQYF,TGCGCCAGCAGCCAAGCAGGGACAATTAGCACAGATACGCAGTATTTT,NA,TRBV4-3,TRBJ2-3,NA
CASSYSDRGSLYTQYF,TGTGCCAGCAGTTACTCGGACAGGGGGAGTCTTTATACGCAGTATTTT,TRBD1,TRBV6-6,TRBJ2-3,few
CAWSGRLAGLYEQYF,TGTGCCTGGAGTGGACGGCTAGCGGGACTCTACGAGCAGTACTTC,TRBD2,TRBV30,TRBJ2-7,NA
CASSSSGTGGNEQYF,TGTGCCAGCAGTTCCTCCGGGACAGGGGGGAACGAGCAGTACTTC,TRBD1,TRBV12-3/TRBV12-4,TRBJ2-7,many
CASSQAGDRNIQYF,TGCGCCAGCAGCCAAGCAGGGGATAGAAACATTCAGTACTTC,NA,TRBV4-1,TRBJ2-4,few
CASSPSGVMTSQHF,TGTGCCAGCAGTCCCTCGGGGGTCATGACGTCCCAGCATTTT,NA,TRBV12-3/TRBV12-4,TRBJ1-5,few
CASTPWTGTTEAFF,TGTGCCAGCACCCCATGGACAGGGACAACTGAAGCTTTCTTT,TRBD1,TRBV6-5,TRBJ1-1,many
CASSPQTTSGSHEQYF,TGTGCCAGCAGCCCTCAAACGACTAGCGGGAGCCACGAGCAGTACTTC,TRBD2,TRBV3-1,TRBJ2-7,many
CASSPLGGRTGELFF,TGTGCCAGCAGCCCTCTCGGAGGGCGGACCGGGGAGCTGTTTTTT,NA,TRBV7-9,TRBJ2-2,NA
CASSTSSGMGNEQFF,TGTGCCAGCAGCACGTCTAGCGGGATGGGGAATGAGCAGTTCTTC,TRBD2,TRBV7-2,TRBJ2-1,many
CASSLAPRDRVSSEQFF,TGTGCCAGCAGCTTAGCCCCCCGGGACAGGGTCTCGAGTGAGCAGTTCTTC,TRBD1,TRBV7-9,TRBJ2-1,many
CASSAIHRGTNQPQHF,TGTGCCAGCAGTGCTATTCACAGGGGGACCAATCAGCCCCAGCATTTT,TRBD1,TRBV28,TRBJ1-5,many
CASSYSVKSGYTF,TGTGCCAGCAGTTACTCTGTCAAGTCTGGCTACACCTTC,NA,TRBV6-6,TRBJ1-2,NA
CASSDGRFQETQYF,TGCGCCAGCAGCGATGGACGGTTCCAAGAGACCCAGTACTTC,NA,TRBV5-1,TRBJ2-5,few
CSAVMARYTEAFF,TGCAGTGCCGTCATGGCTAGGTACACTGAAGCTTTCTTT,NA,TRBV20-1,TRBJ1-1,many
CASSFQTGDEQFF,TGTGCCAGCAGCTTCCAAACAGGGGATGAGCAGTTCTTC,TRBD1,TRBV7-3,TRBJ2-1,once
CASTIPRFNEQFF,TGTGCCAGCACCATTCCTAGGTTCAATGAGCAGTTCTTC,NA,TRBV28,TRBJ2-1,few
CSASKSGRMSYNEQFF,TGCAGTGCTAGTAAAAGCGGGAGAATGTCCTACAATGAGCAGTTCTTC,TRBD2,TRBV20-1,TRBJ2-1,few
CSANAVAPPQHF,TGCAGTGCTAACGCGGTCGCTCCCCCCCAGCATTTT,NA,TRBV20-1,TRBJ1-5,few
CASSLLQMGANVLTF,TGTGCCAGCAGCTTGCTCCAGATGGGGGCCAACGTCCTGACTTTC,NA,TRBV5-5,TRBJ2-6,NA
CASRRDGTDTQYF,TGCGCCAGCAGGCGGGACGGCACAGATACGCAGTATTTT,NA,TRBV5-1,TRBJ2-3,NA
CSASSPSGSPLHF,TGCAGTGCTAGTAGTCCCTCGGGGTCACCCCTCCACTTT,NA,TRBV20-1,TRBJ1-6,many
CSARDKYEPQHF,TGCAGTGCTAGAGATAAGTATGAGCCCCAGCATTTT,NA,TRBV20-1,TRBJ1-5,NA
CASMGRGGSYEQYF,TGTGCCAGCATGGGGAGAGGGGGCTCCTACGAGCAGTACTTC,NA,TRBV6-1,TRBJ2-7,few
CATSREGLGASYEQYF,TGTGCCACCAGCAGAGAGGGACTAGGCGCCTCCTACGAGCAGTACTTC,TRBD2,TRBV15,TRBJ2-7,NA
CASSPGKKKQFF,TGTGCCAGCAGTCCCGGAAAAAAAAAGCAGTTCTTC,NA,TRBV28,TRBJ2-1,NA
CASRPRDRGVAGNTIYF,TGCGCCAGCAGGCCCCGGGACAGGGGCGTGGCCGGAAACACCATATATTTT,TRBD1,TRBV4-1,TRBJ1-3,NA
CASSLRIRGSGNTIYF,TGTGCCAGCAGCTTAAGGATCAGGGGCTCTGGAAACACCATATATTTT,NA,TRBV11-2,TRBJ1-3,many
CASSVTSGRHIQYF,TGTGCCAGCAGCGTGACTAGCGGGAGGCACATTCAGTACTTC,TRBD2,TRBV6-1,TRBJ2-4,few
CAISFGPLAGGPNEQFF,TGTGCCATCAGTTTCGGGCCATTAGCGGGAGGACCCAATGAGCAGTTCTTC,TRBD2,TRBV10-3,TRBJ2-1,once